The clone carrying this TCR beta chain was counted at least ten times. Its antigen remains unidentified. It was RNA transcripts that yielded the amplified TCR beta CDR3 regions. HTBI primers were the set used in a first-round RT-PCR of the TCR CDR3. TCRdb reprocessed the multiplex PCR reads with MiXCR, giving one entry per CDR3 protein. The sample has approximately 400,000 distinct CDR3 sequences; 19% are singletons. The data derive from a study of T cells in Graves' hyperthyroidism and ophthalmopathy. General study findings and limits: Within blood appeared most thyroid clonotypes that had expanded above 0.001.

The V and J ends lost 1 base and 3 bases respectively, with 12 bases between them. Germline V gives CDR1 SNHLY, CDR2 FYNNEI. The CDR3 runs 15 residues. Based on clinical symptoms, serum thyroxine and TRAb, thyroid ultrasound and orbital computed tomography, diagnoses were reached. The specimen sequenced was blood. The chain combines TRBV2 with TRBJ2-5; possibly TRBD1 for D (5 bases). The clonotype originates from a woman under 30 with Graves' hyperthyroidism. This CDR3 is CASSEVDIGKETQYF. CDR3 nucleotides: TGTGCCAGCAGTGAAGTGGACATTGGGAAAGAGACCCAGTACTTC.